Below are 4 T cell receptor beta chains sequenced from a single sample in a study of blood T cell repertoires in COVID-19. Assay used: immunoSEQ multiplex PCR; TCRdb lists only in-frame clones, some missing. The sample shows roughly 250,000 clones, about 91% of them seen only once. The sequencing sample was made of PBMCs or T cells enriched from blood (not recorded which). Source of these receptors: a human donor in a cohort exposed to, infected with or recovered from COVID-19 (not recorded which). The donor label of this sample is uncertain.

This chain uses TRBV19 with TRBJ1-1, with D possibly matching TRBD1 (6 bases). Trimming removed 6 bases from V and 5 bases from J, with 13 bases in between. This CDR3 comprises 13 residues. Germline values: CDR1 LNHDA, CDR2 SQIVND (reference sequence). The CDR3 DNA reads as TGTGCCAGTAGACCTAGGACAGTAACTGAAGCTTTCTTT. This sequence encodes CASRPRTVTEAFF.

V gene TRBV7-9 combines with J gene TRBJ1-2; D is possibly TRBD1 (5 bases). V was clipped by 4 bases and J by 8 bases, with 11 bases between them. The CDR3 is 12 amino acids. Germline V gene lookup returns CDR1 SEHNR and CDR2 FQNEAQ (reference sequence). The CDR3 sequence: CASSYTGHGYTF. CDR3 DNA: TGTGCCAGCAGCTACACAGGTCACGGCTACACCTTC.

V usage is TRBV5-1 and J usage is TRBJ2-1; 13 positions match TRBD2. Germline V gives CDR1 SGHRS, CDR2 YFSETQ. The CDR3 has 21 residues. The CDR3 nucleotides are TGCGACACGAGGGCACAGGGCTTCACTAGCGGGGGGGCGCCCTCCTACAATGAGCAGTTCTTC. It yields the protein CDTRAQGFTSGGAPSYNEQFF.

The V call is TRBV10-3, the J call TRBJ2-3; 7 bases map to TRBD2. With V trimmed by 0 bases and J by 1 base, 1 base remained unmatched. This CDR3 has 15 amino acids. CDR1 ENHRY and CDR2 SYGVKD come from the germline V gene. The CDR3 nucleotides are TGTGCCATCAGTGAGTCACGGGGGGGCACAGATACGCAGTATTTT. It encodes CAISESRGGTDTQYF.